This T cell receptor beta chain appears in the sequencing data of a study of T cells in Graves' hyperthyroidism and ophthalmopathy. Trimming pared 6 bases from V and 4 bases from J, leaving 7 bases between. Germline loops: CDR1 SNHLY, CDR2 FYNNEI. The CDR3 covers 12 residues. Amplification of TCR beta CDR3 regions used RNA as the template. The HTBI primer set served for first-round RT-PCR of the TCR CDR3. TCRdb re-derived calls from the multiplex PCR reads in MiXCR, one entry per CDR3 protein. This sample has about 300,000 distinct CDR3 sequences; around 19% occur once, and the top ten carry less than 45%. This clonotype was recorded at least ten times.

This chain connects TRBV2 to TRBJ1-5; D gene unclear. The source is a man in his fifties with Graves' ophthalmopathy. Sequenced sample: blood. Here the CDR3 reads CASSGSNQPQHF. The CDR3 nucleotides are TGTGCCAGCAGCGGGAGTAATCAGCCCCAGCATTTT.